The source of this T cell receptor beta chain is a study of cytomegalovirus exposure and HLA in healthy donors. This clone was recorded only once. 60 Vbeta and 13 Jbeta primers were used in PCR. Measured with immunoSEQ multiplex PCR; TCRdb has only the in-frame clones, and not every one. The sample lists about 170,000 clones; roughly 71% were seen once. Germline CDR1 reads SGHDT; CDR2 reads YYEEEE. This CDR3 has 15 amino acids. The J gene is TRBJ2-5, the V gene TRBV5-6, with TRBD1 matching 8 bases. TRBJ2-7 explains the end of the DNA better; the J call may be wrong. The source material was PBMCs. The sequence derives from a woman aged 45 to 65 in good health and CMV-seropositive. CDR3 coding DNA: TGTGCCAGCAGCTTGGCCGGCAGGGGGCGGGACGAGCAGTACTTC. It codes for CASSLAGRGRDEQYF.